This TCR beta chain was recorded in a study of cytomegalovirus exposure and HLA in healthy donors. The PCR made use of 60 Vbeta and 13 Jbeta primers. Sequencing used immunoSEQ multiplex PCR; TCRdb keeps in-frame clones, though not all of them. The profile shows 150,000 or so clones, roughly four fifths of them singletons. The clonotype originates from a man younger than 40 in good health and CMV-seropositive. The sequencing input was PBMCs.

CDR3 in DNA: TGTGCCAGCAGCGCGGGGACTCCAAGAGAGACCTACGAGCAGTACTTC. This encodes CASSAGTPRETYEQYF. The chain links TRBV5-4 to TRBJ2-7, with D perhaps matching TRBD2 (6 bases). CDR1 and CDR2 from the germline V gene are SGHNT and YYREEE (reference sequence). V lost 4 bases to trimming and J lost 2 bases, with 19 bases between them. This CDR3 has 16 amino acids.